The 24 T cell receptor beta chains reported below all come from one sample, sequenced in a study of T cell responses to AZD1222 COVID-19 vaccine. Assay: immunoSEQ multiplex PCR; the TCRdb copy retains only in-frame clones and omits some. Of 150,000 or so clones in the sample, approximately 90% were seen once. Sequences were derived from peripheral blood, sampled on day 0 of AZD1222 vaccination. Receptors originate from an adult in good health.

The chain has TRBV15 and TRBJ2-7; 8 bases agree with TRBD1. The CDR3 extends over 16 amino acids. The V gene end was trimmed by 1 base and the J gene end by 5 bases; junction bases not matched to a gene: 10. CDR1 LNHNV and CDR2 YYDKDF come from the germline V gene (reference sequence). CDR3 protein: CATSRGGSGGLNEQYF. The CDR3 region has the DNA TGTGCCACCAGCAGAGGAGGGTCAGGGGGCCTTAACGAGCAGTACTTC.

This clone was detected a few times. The CDR3: CASGLAGGPETQYF. For the CDR3, the DNA is TGTGCCAGCGGACTAGCGGGGGGGCCGGAGACCCAGTACTTC. This chain links TRBV6-5 with TRBJ2-5; 15 positions agree with TRBD2. Germline loops: CDR1 MNHEY, CDR2 SVGAGI. The V segment lost 8 bases and the J segment 5 bases; nucleotides outside the gene matches: 3. The CDR3 has 14 amino acids.

The rearrangement uses TRBV30 and TRBJ1-1; D gene unclear. The CDR3 length is 12 residues. In germline, CDR1 is GTSNPN, CDR2 SVGIG (reference sequence). Trimming removed 1 base from V and 8 bases from J, with 11 bases in between. CDR3 sequence (DNA): TGTGCCTGGAGTGCACTAACCCCGGAAGCTTTCTTT. Encoded protein: CAWSALTPEAFF.

The gene calls are TRBV7-3 and TRBJ1-1; 9 nucleotides agree with TRBD1. The CDR3 has 14 residues. Germline loops: CDR1 SGHTA, CDR2 FQGTGA. The J segment lost 7 bases and the V segment lost 6 bases, leaving 9 bases of the junction unmatched. The CDR3 DNA follows: TGTGCCAGCAGACCTACAGGGGGCAAGGGTGAAGCTTTCTTT. This translates into CASRPTGGKGEAFF.

This clone was observed a single time. This chain links TRBV4-2 with TRBJ2-5, with TRBD1 as a possible D gene (5 bases). CDR1 LGHNA and CDR2 YNFKEQ come from the germline V gene. V lost 4 bases to trimming and J lost 3 bases, with 18 bases between them. The length of the CDR3 is 16 residues. The CDR3 here is CASSPAVGHAEETQYF. In DNA, the CDR3 is TGTGCCAGCAGCCCCGCCGTGGGGCATGCAGAAGAGACCCAGTACTTC.

For the CDR3, the DNA is TGTGCCAGCAGCTTAGGACAGGGATATAGCACAGATACGCAGTATTTT. Protein product: CASSLGQGYSTDTQYF. This chain connects TRBV7-9 to TRBJ2-3; 7 bases are shared with TRBD1. With 1 base clipped from V and 0 bases from J, the junction kept 4 bases outside the gene matches. Germline CDR1 is SEHNR and CDR2 is FQNEAQ (reference sequence). CDR3 length: 16 residues.

The chain links TRBV4-1 to TRBJ1-2; the D gene is possibly TRBD1 (6 bases). The CDR3 consists of 15 residues. The V and J ends lost 3 bases and 8 bases respectively, with 19 bases between them. The germline gives CDR1 MGHRA, CDR2 YSYEKL. The CDR3 spells CASSQGGVRGRGYTF. CDR3 nucleotides: TGCGCCAGCAGCCAGGGAGGGGTCAGGGGACGAGGCTACACCTTC.

This rearrangement joins TRBV7-9 to TRBJ2-7; 10 positions match TRBD1. The CDR3 runs 14 residues. Germline trimming cut 5 bases from V and 5 bases from J; bases unmatched to any gene: 6. The germline CDR1 and CDR2 sequences are SEHNR and FQNEAQ (reference sequence). CDR3 nucleotides: TGTGCCAGCAGCCTCGACAGGGGGCTCGACGAGCAGTACTTC. It encodes CASSLDRGLDEQYF. Together with reference TRBV7-9 and TRBJ2-7, the CDR3 gives the full variable domain: DTGVSQNPRHKITKRGQNVTFRCDPISEHNRLYWYRQTLGQGPEFLTYFQNEAQLEKSRLLSDRFSAERPKGSFSTLEIQRTEQGDSAMYLCASSLDRGLDEQYFGPGTRLTVT.

In DNA, the CDR3 is TGTGCCAGCGACGACAGGGGCCGGTACGAGCAGTACTTC. This sequence encodes CASDDRGRYEQYF. This chain uses TRBV2 with TRBJ2-7; TRBD1 matches 8 bases. The germline CDR1 and CDR2 sequences are SNHLY and FYNNEI. V was clipped by 8 bases and J by 4 bases; unmatched bases: 7. CDR3 length equals 13 residues.

This clone was observed a single time. The chain carries TRBV4-3 and TRBJ1-2, with D uncertain. Trimming left V 0 bases short and J 8 bases short, with 13 bases between. The CDR3 is made up of 14 amino acids. Germline lookup yields CDR1 LGHNA and CDR2 YSLEER. The CDR3, as DNA: TGCGCCAGCAGCCAAGATCATGGACTGGGGGGCTACACCTTC. It specifies CASSQDHGLGGYTF.

Here the CDR3 DNA reads TGTGCCAGCAGTTACGGCCCGGGCGTGGCCGGGGAGCTGTTTTTT. Amino acids: CASSYGPGVAGELFF. The rearrangement links TRBV6-6 to TRBJ2-2; D gene unclear. V shed 2 bases and J shed 6 bases, with 13 bases lying between them. In germline, CDR1 is MNHNY, CDR2 SVGAGI (reference sequence). The CDR3 loop spans 15 amino acids.

A remark on this clone: The germline gene is not matched at one end of the junction; a read error may be the cause. V gene TRBV18 combines with J gene TRBJ2-5; D uncertain. Germline assignment: CDR1 KGHSH and CDR2 LQKENI. The CDR3 covers 14 residues. The CDR3 is CASSPGQDQETQYF. CDR3 nucleotide sequence: TGTGCCAGCTCACCGGGTCAGGACCAGGAGACCCAGTACTTC.

The rearrangement links TRBV20-1 to TRBJ2-1, with 7 bases fitting TRBD1. Looked up from germline, CDR1 is DFQATT and CDR2 is SNEGSKA (reference sequence). V lost 3 bases, J lost 7 bases, and 9 bases stayed unmatched. This CDR3 contains 14 residues. In DNA form, the CDR3 reads TGCAGTGCTAGTAGACAGGGCCCCTGGAATGAGCAGTTCTTC. This sequence encodes CSASRQGPWNEQFF.

This clone was detected once. J is TRBJ1-2 and V is TRBV11-3, with D possibly matching TRBD1 (5 bases). The CDR3 is 12 residues long. Germline CDR1 and CDR2: SGHNT and YENEEA. V shed 4 bases and J shed 4 bases, with 7 bases lying between them. The CDR3 here is CASSSGGYGYTF. The CDR3 DNA follows: TGTGCCAGCAGCTCCGGGGGCTATGGCTACACCTTC.

This chain joins TRBV19 and TRBJ1-1; D might be TRBD1 (5 bases). V lost 5 bases and J 0 bases, leaving 13 bases between the germline ends. The CDR3 spans 15 residues. From germline, CDR1 is LNHDA and CDR2 SQIVND (reference sequence). The CDR3 loop reads CASSAPGRMNTEAFF. CDR3 coding DNA: TGTGCCAGTAGTGCCCCGGGACGGATGAACACTGAAGCTTTCTTT.

The J gene is TRBJ2-7, the V gene TRBV3-1 (or the pseudogene TRBV3-2), with D possibly TRBD2 on 6 matching bases. CDR3 length: 14 residues. Germline CDR1 and CDR2: LGHDT and YNNKEL (reference sequence). Trimming removed 5 bases from V and 5 bases from J, with 16 bases in between. The CDR3 bases are TGTGCCAGCAGCAGTTCCACTAGCACCCACGAGCAGTACTTC. Its protein is CASSSSTSTHEQYF.

The chain combines TRBV11-2 with TRBJ2-7; 10 positions agree with TRBD1. Germline assignment: CDR1 SGHAT and CDR2 FQNNGV. There are 14 residues in the CDR3. V was pared by 6 bases and J by 5 bases, with 7 bases of the junction left unmatched. This CDR3 reads CASRYGDRGNEQYF. CDR3 sequence (DNA): TGTGCCAGCAGGTACGGGGACAGGGGCAACGAGCAGTACTTC.

The chain links TRBV14 to TRBJ1-2; TRBD1 is a possible D gene (6 bases). The CDR3 covers 15 residues. The V and J ends lost 4 bases and 5 bases respectively, with 17 bases between them. The V gene's germline CDR1 is SGHDN and CDR2 FVKESK. The CDR3 nucleotides are TGTGCCAGCAGCCCCGCGGGGGGCTCCTGGTATGGCTACACCTTC. It codes for CASSPAGGSWYGYTF.

The rearrangement links TRBV2 to TRBJ1-1; 11 nucleotides match TRBD1. This CDR3 spans 13 amino acids. CDR1 is SNHLY, CDR2 FYNNEI, per germline. J gave up 5 bases and V 6 bases, and 2 bases lay outside the gene matches. CDR3 DNA sequence: TGTGCCAGCAGCGGACAGGGGGCGACTGAAGCTTTCTTT. Its translation is CASSGQGATEAFF. Supplemented by reference TRBV2 and TRBJ1-1, the full variable domain reads EPEVTQTPSHQVTQMGQEVILRCVPISNHLYFYWYRQILGQKVEFLVSFYNNEISEKSEIFDDQFSVERPDGSNFTLKIRSTKLEDSAMYFCASSGQGATEAFFGQGTRLTVV.

V gene TRBV15 combines with J gene TRBJ2-7, with D perhaps assigned TRBD1 or TRBD2 (5 bases each). There are 14 residues in the CDR3. The germline CDR1 and CDR2 sequences are LNHNV and YYDKDF (reference sequence). With 8 bases removed from V and 2 bases from J, the gap between germline ends came to 16 bases. The DNA of the CDR3 is TGTGCCACCTCGGACGAGGGGCTTACCTACGAGCAGTACTTC. Translating gives CATSDEGLTYEQYF.

The J gene is TRBJ1-1, the V gene TRBV30, with D possibly matching TRBD1 (5 bases). In germline, CDR1 is GTSNPN, CDR2 SVGIG (reference sequence). The CDR3 totals 13 residues. V was clipped by 2 bases and J by 1 base, with 8 bases between them. The CDR3 region is CAWSRGSNTEAFF. The CDR3 nucleotides are TGTGCCTGGAGTAGGGGATCGAACACTGAAGCTTTCTTT.

The V and J genes are TRBV12-3 or TRBV12-4 and TRBJ2-1, with D possibly TRBD1 on 5 matching bases. This CDR3 region has 13 residues. Trimming removed 4 bases from V and 6 bases from J, with 10 bases in between. This chain's CDR3 is CASSWGFVNEQFF. In DNA, the CDR3 is TGTGCCAGCAGTTGGGGCTTCGTCAATGAGCAGTTCTTC.

This clone appeared a few times. The chain recombines TRBV15 with TRBJ1-2; perhaps TRBD1 as D (6 bases). The CDR3 extends over 14 amino acids. CDR1 and CDR2 from the germline V gene are LNHNV and YYDKDF (reference sequence). Trimming took off 5 bases at V and 7 bases at J, with 17 bases between the two ends. The CDR3 loop is CATSFWGQAGGYTF. The CDR3, as DNA: TGTGCCACCAGCTTTTGGGGGCAGGCCGGTGGCTACACCTTC.

V is TRBV27 and J is TRBJ2-7; TRBD2 aligns across 10 bases. This CDR3 region has 13 residues. V trimming: 11 bases; J trimming: 2 bases; junction bases outside the gene matches: 6. Germline CDR1 MNHEY, CDR2 SMNVEV (reference sequence). The CDR3 nucleotides read TGTGCCGCCGCTAGCGGGAGTACCTACGAGCAGTACTTC. This sequence encodes CAAASGSTYEQYF.